This entry is about one TCR beta chain. CDR3 length: 15 amino acids. V lost 4 bases to trimming and J lost 2 bases; unmatched junction nucleotides: 8. Germline CDR1 is SGHRS and CDR2 is YFSETQ. Deep-level settings were used for running the assay. Each subset's genomic DNA was split evenly across several immunoSEQ plates. Sequencing used immunoSEQ multiplex PCR; TCRdb keeps in-frame clones, though not all of them. The table lists hundreds of thousands of clones, about four fifths of them singletons, with around 14% in the top ten. This record comes from a study of shared clonotypes between healthy human individuals.

The sequence was collected from a woman between 40 and 55 years old in good health. Some clones in this sample may be carry-over from other donors' samples. The chain joins TRBV5-1 to TRBJ2-7, with 8 bases that match TRBD1. Sequenced material: PBMCs. The CDR3 is CASSTTGDGPYEQYF. The CDR3 DNA sequence: TGCGCCAGCAGCACGACAGGGGACGGACCCTACGAGCAGTACTTC. Full variable domain (rest looked up from reference TRBV5-1 and TRBJ2-7): KAGVTQTPRYLIKTRGQQVTLSCSPISGHRSVSWYQQTPGQGLQFLFEYFSETQRNKGNFPGRFSGRQFSNSRSEMNVSTLELGDSALYLCASSTTGDGPYEQYFGPGTRLTVT.